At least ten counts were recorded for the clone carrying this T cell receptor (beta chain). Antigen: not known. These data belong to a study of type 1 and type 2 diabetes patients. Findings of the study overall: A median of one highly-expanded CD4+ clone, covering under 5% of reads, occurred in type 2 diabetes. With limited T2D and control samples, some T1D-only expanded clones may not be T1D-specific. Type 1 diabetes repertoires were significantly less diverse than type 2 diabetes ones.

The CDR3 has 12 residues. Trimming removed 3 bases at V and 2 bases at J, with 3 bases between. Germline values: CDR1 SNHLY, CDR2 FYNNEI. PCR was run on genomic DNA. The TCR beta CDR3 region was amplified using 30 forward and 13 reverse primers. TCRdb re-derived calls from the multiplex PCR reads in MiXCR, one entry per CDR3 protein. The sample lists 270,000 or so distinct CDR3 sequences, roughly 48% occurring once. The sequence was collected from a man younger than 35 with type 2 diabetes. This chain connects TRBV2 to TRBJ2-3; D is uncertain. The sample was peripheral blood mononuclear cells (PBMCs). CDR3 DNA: TGTGCCAGCAGTGACAACACAGATACGCAGTATTTT. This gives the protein CASSDNTDTQYF.